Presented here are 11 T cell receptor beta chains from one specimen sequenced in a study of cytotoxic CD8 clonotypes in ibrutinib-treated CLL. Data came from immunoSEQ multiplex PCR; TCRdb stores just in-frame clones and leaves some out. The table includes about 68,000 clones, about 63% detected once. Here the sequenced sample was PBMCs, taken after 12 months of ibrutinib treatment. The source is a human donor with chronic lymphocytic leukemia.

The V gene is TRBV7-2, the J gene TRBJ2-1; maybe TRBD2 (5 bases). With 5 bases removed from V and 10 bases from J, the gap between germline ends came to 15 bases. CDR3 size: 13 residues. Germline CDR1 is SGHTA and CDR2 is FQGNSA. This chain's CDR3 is CASSRDRLKEQFF. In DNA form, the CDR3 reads TGTGCCAGCAGCAGAGACCGACTAAAAGAGCAGTTCTTC.

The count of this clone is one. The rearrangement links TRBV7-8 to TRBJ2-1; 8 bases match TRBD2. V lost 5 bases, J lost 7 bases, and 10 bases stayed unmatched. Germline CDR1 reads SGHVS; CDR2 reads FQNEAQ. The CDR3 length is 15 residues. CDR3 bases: TGTGCCAGCAGCCCAGCGGGGGCTAAAGGGAATGAGCAGTTCTTC. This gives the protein CASSPAGAKGNEQFF.

In DNA form, the CDR3 reads TGCAGCGCGAACCGTCGTGACAGCATGAACACTGAAGCTTTCTTT. It specifies CSANRRDSMNTEAFF. The V and J genes are TRBV29-1 and TRBJ1-1; D is perhaps TRBD1 (5 bases). Germline V gene sequence: CDR1 SQVTM, CDR2 ANQGSEA. This CDR3 region has 15 residues. V was trimmed by 7 bases and J by 0 bases, leaving 18 bases between them.

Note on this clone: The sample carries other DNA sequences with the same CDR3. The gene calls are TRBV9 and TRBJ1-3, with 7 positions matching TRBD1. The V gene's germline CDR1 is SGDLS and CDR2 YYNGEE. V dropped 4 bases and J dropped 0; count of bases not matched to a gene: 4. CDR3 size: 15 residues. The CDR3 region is CASSRGPSSGNTIYF. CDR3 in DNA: TGTGCCAGCAGCAGGGGGCCCAGCTCTGGAAACACCATATATTTT.

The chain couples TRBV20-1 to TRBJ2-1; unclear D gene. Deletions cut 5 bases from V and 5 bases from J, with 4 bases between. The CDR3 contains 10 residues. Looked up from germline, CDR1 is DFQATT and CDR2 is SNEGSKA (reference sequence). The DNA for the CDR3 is TGCAGTGCTGCAAACAATGAGCAGTTCTTC. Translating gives CSAANNEQFF.

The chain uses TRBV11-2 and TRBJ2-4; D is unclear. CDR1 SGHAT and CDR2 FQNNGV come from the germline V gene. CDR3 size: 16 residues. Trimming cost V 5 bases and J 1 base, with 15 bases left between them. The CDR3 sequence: CASSTYWGRAKNIQYF. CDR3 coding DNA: TGTGCCAGCAGCACTTACTGGGGTCGGGCCAAAAACATTCAGTACTTC.

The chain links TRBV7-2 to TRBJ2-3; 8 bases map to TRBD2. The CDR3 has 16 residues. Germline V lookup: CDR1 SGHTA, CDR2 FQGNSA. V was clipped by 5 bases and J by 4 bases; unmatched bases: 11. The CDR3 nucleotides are TGTGCCAGCAGCCACGGGTCCGGGGGGGGCGCAGATACGCAGTATTTT. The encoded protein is CASSHGSGGGADTQYF.

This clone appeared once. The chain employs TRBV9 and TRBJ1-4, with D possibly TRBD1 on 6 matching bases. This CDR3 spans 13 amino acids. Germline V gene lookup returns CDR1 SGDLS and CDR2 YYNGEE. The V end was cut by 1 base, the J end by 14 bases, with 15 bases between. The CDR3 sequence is CASSVTYPGALFF. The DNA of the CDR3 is TGTGCCAGCAGCGTAACTTACCCGGGGGCCCTGTTTTTT.

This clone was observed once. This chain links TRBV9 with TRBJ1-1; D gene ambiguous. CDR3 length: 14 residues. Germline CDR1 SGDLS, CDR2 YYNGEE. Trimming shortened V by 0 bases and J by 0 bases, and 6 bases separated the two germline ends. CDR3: CASSVGPLNTEAFF. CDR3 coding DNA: TGTGCCAGCAGCGTAGGACCGTTGAACACTGAAGCTTTCTTT.

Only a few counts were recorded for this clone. CDR3 sequence (DNA): TGTGCCAGTAGTCCCAAGGAGAGGGGGCATCAGCCCCAGCATTTT. Protein: CASSPKERGHQPQHF. The J gene is TRBJ1-5, the V gene TRBV19; 7 bases are shared with TRBD1. J gave up 5 bases and V 5 bases, and 9 bases lay outside the gene matches. The CDR3 runs 15 residues. From germline, CDR1 is LNHDA and CDR2 SQIVND (reference sequence).

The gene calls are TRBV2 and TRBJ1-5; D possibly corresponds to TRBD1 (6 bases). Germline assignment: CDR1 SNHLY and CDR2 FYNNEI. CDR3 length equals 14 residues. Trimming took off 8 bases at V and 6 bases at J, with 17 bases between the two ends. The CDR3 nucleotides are TGTGCCAGCGCCGCGGGGGGCGCATCTCAGCCCCAGCATTTT. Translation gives CASAAGGASQPQHF.